This TCR beta chain was sequenced for a study of T cell responses to AZD1222 COVID-19 vaccine. Overall study: Second doses at about 4 or about 12 weeks were pooled.

Method: immunoSEQ multiplex PCR; TCRdb's copy keeps in-frame clones and lacks some. The sample includes around 150,000 clones, 94% of them seen just once. Germline V gene data show CDR1 as SGHNT and CDR2 as YYREEE (reference sequence). With 1 base removed from V and 3 bases from J, the gap between germline ends came to 7 bases. CDR3 length: 13 residues. This TCR came from an adult in good health. The chain couples TRBV5-4 to TRBJ1-1; D unclear. The sample in question was peripheral blood, obtained on day 0 of AZD1222 vaccination. CDR3 DNA sequence: TGTGCCAGCAGCTTGACGAGGGACACTGAAGCTTTCTTT. Its protein product is CASSLTRDTEAFF.